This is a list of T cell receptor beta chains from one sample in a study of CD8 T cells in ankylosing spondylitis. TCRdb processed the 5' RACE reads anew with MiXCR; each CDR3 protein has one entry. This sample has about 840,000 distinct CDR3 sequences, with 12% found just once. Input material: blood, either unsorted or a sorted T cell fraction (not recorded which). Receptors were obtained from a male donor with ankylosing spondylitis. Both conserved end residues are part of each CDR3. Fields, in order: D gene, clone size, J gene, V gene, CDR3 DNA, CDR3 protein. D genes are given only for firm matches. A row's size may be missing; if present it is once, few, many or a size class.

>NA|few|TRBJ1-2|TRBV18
TGTGCCAGCTCACCACCGGCAGGGGAAGACTATGGCTACACCTTC
CASSPPAGEDYGYTF
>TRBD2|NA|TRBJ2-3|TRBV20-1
TGCAGTGCGACTTATCTAGCGGGAGTAAAAGATACGCAGTATTTT
CSATYLAGVKDTQYF
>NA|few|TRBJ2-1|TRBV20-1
TGCAGTGCTGGCGCTTGGGTATACAATGAGCAGTTCTTC
CSAGAWVYNEQFF
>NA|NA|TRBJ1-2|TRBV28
TGTGCCAGCAGTTCATCCAACGACTTGATAAACTATGGCTACACCTTC
CASSSSNDLINYGYTF
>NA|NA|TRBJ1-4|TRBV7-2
TGTGCCAGCAGCTCCCCGGGGGGGAAGCGTAATGAAAAACTGTTTTTT
CASSSPGGKRNEKLFF
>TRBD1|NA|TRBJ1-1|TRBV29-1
TGCAGCGTTGAAAGTAACAGGGGGCGCGTAAAGACTGAAGCTTTCTTT
CSVESNRGRVKTEAFF
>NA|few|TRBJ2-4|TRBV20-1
TGCAGTGCTCGGACGGGGGTAAACATTCAGTACTTC
CSARTGVNIQYF
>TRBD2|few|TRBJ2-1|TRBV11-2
TGTGCCAGCAGCTTAGGGCGGGGGACCTCCTACAATGAGCAGTTCTTC
CASSLGRGTSYNEQFF
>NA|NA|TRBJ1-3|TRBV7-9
TGTGCCAGCAGCCTAGCAACAGTCTCTGGAAACACCATATATTTT
CASSLATVSGNTIYF
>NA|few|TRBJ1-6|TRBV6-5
TGTGCCAGCAGTTATGCAGGCCAGCTTCGAACCCTCCACTTT
CASSYAGQLRTLHF
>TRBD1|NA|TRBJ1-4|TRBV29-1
TGCAGCGCATACAGGGGACTTGCAACTAATGAAAAACTGTTTTTT
CSAYRGLATNEKLFF
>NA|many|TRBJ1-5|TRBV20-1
TGCAGTGCTCGACGGATACCTAGCAATCAGCCCCAGCATTTT
CSARRIPSNQPQHF
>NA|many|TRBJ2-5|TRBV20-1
TGCAGTGCTAGTAGGCAGCCCCAAGAGACCCAGTACTTC
CSASRQPQETQYF
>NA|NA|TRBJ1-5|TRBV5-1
TGCGCCAGCAGCTCGGGCCTTGGGGGACTCAATCAGCCCCAGCATTTT
CASSSGLGGLNQPQHF
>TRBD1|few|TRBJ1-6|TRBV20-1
TGCAGTGCTAGCCCCGGGACAGGGAGTAATTCACCCCTCCACTTT
CSASPGTGSNSPLHF
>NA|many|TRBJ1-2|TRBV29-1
TGCAGCGTCGCTGGGTTAACGGGTGGCTACACCTTC
CSVAGLTGGYTF
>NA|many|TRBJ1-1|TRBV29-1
TGCAGCGCCGAAGAGGGATTAGCTTTCTTT
CSAEEGLAFF
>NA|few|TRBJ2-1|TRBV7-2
TGTGCCAGCAGCTTATTCCCGCTGGCGAGTTCCTACAATGAGCAGTTCTTC
CASSLFPLASSYNEQFF
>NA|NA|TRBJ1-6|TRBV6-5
TGTGCCAGCAGTTTACGACATATCTATAATTCACCCCTCCACTTT
CASSLRHIYNSPLHF
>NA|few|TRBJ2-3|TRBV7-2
TGTGCCACCTCTGCGGGGCCCGGAGATACGCAGTATTTT
CATSAGPGDTQYF
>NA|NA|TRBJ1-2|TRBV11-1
TGTGCCAGCAGTCGAGCAGGAGATGGCTACACCTTC
CASSRAGDGYTF
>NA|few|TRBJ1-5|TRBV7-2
TGTGCCAGCAGTGTTTCATCCAATCAGCCCCAGCATTTT
CASSVSSNQPQHF
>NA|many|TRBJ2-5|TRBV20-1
TGCAGTGCTAGAGATCGACAGGTCGGAGAGACCCAGTACTTC
CSARDRQVGETQYF
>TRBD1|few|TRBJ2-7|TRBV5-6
TGTGCCAGCAGCAATTTACAGGGGCGGTACGAGCAGTACTTC
CASSNLQGRYEQYF
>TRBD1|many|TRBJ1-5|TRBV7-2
TGTGCCAGCGGCAGGGGGCGAGGACAGCCCCAGCATTTT
CASGRGRGQPQHF
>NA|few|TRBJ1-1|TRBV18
TGTGCCAGCTCATCCGGGGACGGGGCTGAAGCTTTCTTT
CASSSGDGAEAFF
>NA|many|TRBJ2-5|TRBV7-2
TGTGCCAGCAGCTATTCAGGTCAAGAGACCCAGTACTTC
CASSYSGQETQYF
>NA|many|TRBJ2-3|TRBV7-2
TGTGCCAGCAGCTTAGAAAGACCAGATACGCAGTATTTT
CASSLERPDTQYF
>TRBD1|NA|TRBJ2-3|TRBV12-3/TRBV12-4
TGTGCCAGCACCGTACGACAGGGGGGGTCAGATACGCAGTATTTT
CASTVRQGGSDTQYF